This T cell receptor (beta chain) was sequenced for a study of shared clonotypes between healthy human individuals. Study conclusions and caveats: Compared with clonotypes that all four donors shared, non-shared clonotypes had lower generation probabilities. Naive subsets tended to show greater estimated richness than memory subsets.

The assay was immunoSEQ multiplex PCR, and TCRdb's table has in-frame clones only and misses some. The sample contains about 2,100,000 clones, approximately 94% of which appear only once. As to this clone: What it recognizes is unknown.

V lost 5 bases to trimming and J lost 1 base, with 13 bases between them. Germline assignment: CDR1 SEHNR and CDR2 FQNEAQ (reference sequence). The CDR3 runs 15 residues. The naive CD8 subset, CD45RO-negative cells positively selected for CCR7, excluded terminally differentiated effector memory CD45RA+ cells. The sequenced sample consisted of naive CD8+ T cells from PBMCs. The rearrangement links TRBV7-9 to TRBJ2-3; the D gene could be TRBD1 or TRBD2 (5 bases each). The sequence came from a man aged 18-30 years in good health. Some clones in this sample may be carry-over from other donors' samples. The CDR3 DNA is TGTGCCAGCAGCCATACAATGGGGGGCACAGATACGCAGTATTTT. Protein sequence: CASSHTMGGTDTQYF.